One TCR beta chain is described in this entry. Its antigen remains unidentified. This entry comes from a study of Ad26.COV2.S vaccination and SARS-CoV-2 variants. Noted treatment: approximately 18 received Ad26.COV2.S at low or high dose, single or two shots; roughly 5 received placebo; per-sample allocation not given. The study sampled participants on day 63 after the first vaccine or placebo injection. Adults aged 18-55 years in Boston included the donor. Immunization relied on an Ad26 vector, which expressed Wuhan-strain SARS-CoV-2 spike. The CDR3 is made up of 17 amino acids. In germline, CDR1 is SGHDN, CDR2 FVKESK. V lost 0 bases and J 1 base, leaving 15 bases between the germline ends. The study, taken as a whole, reports: Spike-specific TCR breadth ran higher among vaccine recipients than placebo recipients.

Using immunoSEQ multiplex PCR, the repertoire was profiled, and TCRdb retains in-frame clones only, with some absent. The table lists more than 300,000 clones, 88% of them singletons. The sequenced sample was peripheral blood, obtained in a trial of Ad26.COV2.S vaccine versus placebo. The TCR sequence derives from a person between 18 and 60 years old who received the Ad26.COV2.S COVID-19 vaccine or a placebo. V usage is TRBV14 and J usage is TRBJ1-1, with a tentative D call TRBD1 (5 bases). CDR3: CASSQDLGGLTNTEAFF. Here the CDR3 DNA reads TGTGCCAGCAGCCAAGATCTTGGGGGGTTAACGAACACTGAAGCTTTCTTT.